The rows below give T cell receptor beta chains drawn from one sample of a study of blood T cells in healthy people across ages. TCRdb itself ran the 5' RACE reads through MiXCR, one entry per CDR3 protein. The data hold about 900,000 distinct CDR3 sequences, with under 50% observed a single time. What was sequenced was blood. The receptors originated from a man aged 25 to 40 in good health. Each CDR3 is given with its conserved first and last residue. Fields, in order: V gene, J gene, CDR3 length, clone size, D gene, CDR3 DNA, CDR3 protein. D genes are given only for firm matches. Not all rows give a size; the values are once, few, many and, for expanded clones, a class.

v_gene: TRBV28; j_gene: TRBJ2-7; len: 13; abundance: once; d_gene: NA; CDR3nt: TGTGCCAGCAGTACTGGGGCCTACTACGAGCAGTACTTC; CDR3aa: CASSTGAYYEQYF
v_gene: TRBV20-1; j_gene: TRBJ2-7; len: 13; abundance: NA; d_gene: NA; CDR3nt: TGCAGTGCTACCAGGGGAAGCTCCTACGAGCAGTACTTC; CDR3aa: CSATRGSSYEQYF
v_gene: TRBV29-1; j_gene: TRBJ1-2; len: 12; abundance: few; d_gene: NA; CDR3nt: TGCAGCGGATTTCAGGGGACCTATGGCTACACCTTC; CDR3aa: CSGFQGTYGYTF
v_gene: TRBV6-1; j_gene: TRBJ2-7; len: 14; abundance: NA; d_gene: NA; CDR3nt: TGTGCCAGCAGTAACCTCTACGGAACCTACGAGCAGTACTTC; CDR3aa: CASSNLYGTYEQYF
v_gene: TRBV30; j_gene: TRBJ2-7; len: 12; abundance: NA; d_gene: TRBD1; CDR3nt: TGTGCCTGGGGTAACAGGGGTTACGAGCAGTACTTC; CDR3aa: CAWGNRGYEQYF
v_gene: TRBV29-1; j_gene: TRBJ1-2; len: 13; abundance: few; d_gene: TRBD1; CDR3nt: TGCAGCGTTGAGCGGGACAGGGGCTATGGCTACACCTTC; CDR3aa: CSVERDRGYGYTF
v_gene: TRBV5-1; j_gene: TRBJ2-5; len: 15; abundance: NA; d_gene: NA; CDR3nt: TGCGCCAGCAGCTGGAATACAGGGAACGGGGAGACCCAGTACTTC; CDR3aa: CASSWNTGNGETQYF
v_gene: TRBV10-3; j_gene: TRBJ1-6; len: 15; abundance: once; d_gene: NA; CDR3nt: TGTGCCATCAGTGAAGAGAACTCCTATAATTCACTCCTCCACTTT; CDR3aa: CAISEENSYNSLLHF
v_gene: TRBV3-1; j_gene: TRBJ2-2; len: 14; abundance: NA; d_gene: NA; CDR3nt: TGTGCCAGCAGCCAAGAATGGGGATCCGGGGAGCTGTTTTTT; CDR3aa: CASSQEWGSGELFF
v_gene: TRBV3-1; j_gene: TRBJ2-7; len: 11; abundance: many; d_gene: NA; CDR3nt: TGTGCCAGCAGCCGATCCTCCGAGCAGTACTTC; CDR3aa: CASSRSSEQYF
v_gene: TRBV6-4; j_gene: TRBJ1-2; len: 13; abundance: few; d_gene: NA; CDR3nt: TGTGCCAGCAGTGACGGAGACGGGGTGGGCTACACCTTC; CDR3aa: CASSDGDGVGYTF
v_gene: TRBV6-5; j_gene: TRBJ1-4; len: 15; abundance: NA; d_gene: NA; CDR3nt: TGTGCCAGCAGGGACACAGGGTTAAGTAATGAAAAACTGTTTTTT; CDR3aa: CASRDTGLSNEKLFF
v_gene: TRBV24-1; j_gene: TRBJ2-1; len: 18; abundance: NA; d_gene: TRBD1; CDR3nt: TGTGCCGCCAGTGATTTGCGCACCGATACAGGGGCTTTGGATGAGCAGTTCTTC; CDR3aa: CAASDLRTDTGALDEQFF
v_gene: TRBV7-3; j_gene: TRBJ2-1; len: 16; abundance: once; d_gene: NA; CDR3nt: TGTGCCAGCAGCCAGGTAGAGGGGGGAAACTACAATGAGCAGTTCTTC; CDR3aa: CASSQVEGGNYNEQFF
v_gene: TRBV20-1; j_gene: TRBJ1-2; len: 14; abundance: NA; d_gene: NA; CDR3nt: TGCAGTGCTAGAGATCCCAGCAGCAACTATGGCTACACCTTC; CDR3aa: CSARDPSSNYGYTF
v_gene: TRBV6-5; j_gene: TRBJ1-2; len: 15; abundance: NA; d_gene: TRBD1; CDR3nt: TGTGCCAGCAGGAAAACGGGACAGCAAGGTTATGGCTACACCTTC; CDR3aa: CASRKTGQQGYGYTF
v_gene: TRBV12-3/TRBV12-4; j_gene: TRBJ1-2; len: 14; abundance: NA; d_gene: NA; CDR3nt: TGTGCCAGCAGTTTTTTTAGGGGTTCCTATGGCTACACCTTC; CDR3aa: CASSFFRGSYGYTF